This entry lists 32 T cell receptor beta chains sequenced from one sample in a study of human T cells and chemical hapten exposure. Time point in this sample: patch test 3, about 24 weeks after DPC sensitization. This sample's treatment: therapeutic diphenylcyclopropenone sensitization with weekly scalp DPC. TCRdb ran MiXCR on the RACE reads and lists one entry per CDR3 protein. The sample holds about 160,000 distinct CDR3 sequences, around 30% seen once. The sample in question was whole blood, obtained in connection with sensitization to the hapten diphenylcyclopropenone (DPC). The receptors here all came from a woman between 18 and 30 years old with alopecia areata. Some clones in this sample may be carry-over from other donors' samples.

The chain recombines TRBV29-1 with TRBJ1-1; tentatively, D is TRBD1 (5 bases). V was shortened by 4 bases and J by 3 bases, with 9 bases between the two germline ends. CDR1 and CDR2 from the germline V gene are SQVTM and ANQGSEA. The CDR3 spans 12 residues. The CDR3: CSVGQRDTEAFF. Here the CDR3 DNA reads TGCAGCGTTGGACAGCGGGACACTGAAGCTTTCTTT.

The chain combines TRBV29-1 with TRBJ1-4, with TRBD1 matching 7 bases. The CDR3 extends over 13 amino acids. Germline CDR1 is SQVTM and CDR2 is ANQGSEA. After removal of 6 bases from V and 8 bases from J, the junction contained 9 bases not matched to a gene. CDR3 coding DNA: TGCAGCGTCTATCCCGGGACAGAAGAAAAACTGTTTTTT. Translating gives CSVYPGTEEKLFF.

This clonotype was found many times. This chain joins TRBV27 and TRBJ2-7, with a tentative D call TRBD1 (6 bases). V gave up 6 bases and J gave up 2 bases, with 8 bases separating them. The CDR3 runs to 12 residues. CDR1 is MNHEY, CDR2 SMNVEV, per germline (reference sequence). In nucleotides, the CDR3 is TGTGCCAGCAGACAGGGAACCTACGAGCAGTACTTC. Translated: CASRQGTYEQYF.

This clonotype was found a few times. J is TRBJ2-7 and V is TRBV2; D perhaps matches TRBD1 (5 bases). The germline V gene has CDR1 SNHLY and CDR2 FYNNEI. This CDR3 spans 12 amino acids. Trimming took off 5 bases at V and 3 bases at J, with 8 bases between the two ends. CDR3 bases: TGTGCCAGCAGTAAGGGGATCTACGAGCAGTACTTC. It yields the protein CASSKGIYEQYF.

This sequence joins TRBV15 and TRBJ1-1; 9 bases match TRBD1. The J segment lost 4 bases and the V segment lost 5 bases, leaving 8 bases of the junction unmatched. The germline V gene has CDR1 LNHNV and CDR2 YYDKDF (reference sequence). The CDR3 is made up of 15 amino acids. The CDR3 protein is CATSRNRDRATEAFF. The CDR3, as DNA: TGTGCCACCAGCCGTAACCGGGACAGGGCCACTGAAGCTTTCTTT.

This clonotype has only a few counts. This sequence joins TRBV29-1 and TRBJ2-3, with TRBD2 as a possible D gene (5 bases). Germline CDR1 reads SQVTM; CDR2 reads ANQGSEA. The CDR3 loop spans 13 amino acids. Trimming shortened V by 5 bases and J by 8 bases, and 17 bases separated the two germline ends. CDR3 sequence: CSVFILGGGTQYF. CDR3 sequence (DNA): TGCAGCGTTTTTATCCTCGGAGGCGGTACGCAGTATTTT.

Only a few counts were recorded for this clonotype. The chain recombines TRBV7-6 with TRBJ2-3; TRBD2 matches 12 bases. The CDR3 covers 16 residues. Trimming took 5 bases from V and 3 from J; bases not matched to a gene: 6. Germline loops: CDR1 SGHVS, CDR2 FNYEAQ. CDR3 coding DNA: TGTGCCAGCAGCCCCTGGACTAGCGGGGCGACAGATACGCAGTATTTT. As protein: CASSPWTSGATDTQYF.

The chain couples TRBV30 to TRBJ1-3; D ambiguous. The CDR3 runs 14 residues. V dropped 4 bases and J dropped 5 bases, with 15 bases sitting between them. Germline V gives CDR1 GTSNPN, CDR2 SVGIG (reference sequence). This CDR3 is CAWTEGRSRNTIYF. In DNA form, the CDR3 reads TGTGCCTGGACGGAGGGTCGGTCCCGAAACACCATATATTTT.

This sequence joins TRBV7-6 and TRBJ2-5; a possible D gene is TRBD2 (6 bases). Germline assignment: CDR1 SGHVS and CDR2 FNYEAQ. Trimming removed 2 bases at V and 7 bases at J, with 17 bases between. CDR3 length: 15 residues. The DNA of the CDR3 is TGTGCCAGCAGCTTACTAGGTGACGCCGGGGGGACCCAGTACTTC. This gives the protein CASSLLGDAGGTQYF.

This chain uses TRBV5-1 with TRBJ2-5, with TRBD1 matching 7 bases. The CDR3 contains 15 residues. The germline CDR1 and CDR2 sequences are SGHRS and YFSETQ. J was trimmed by 5 bases and V by 7 bases; bases with no gene match: 14. In nucleotides, the CDR3 is TGCGCCAGCCGATTGACAGGGAAAACTTTGGAGACCCAGTACTTC. Its translation is CASRLTGKTLETQYF.

The chain uses TRBV7-2 and TRBJ1-1, with TRBD1 as a possible D gene (5 bases). V was cut by 6 bases and J by 11 bases, with 16 bases left in between. This CDR3 has 12 residues. Germline V gene sequence: CDR1 SGHTA, CDR2 FQGNSA. In DNA, the CDR3 is TGTGCCAGCAGTAAGGGACCTCCTGGGGCTTTCTTT. Translated, it gives CASSKGPPGAFF.

This clonotype was observed a few times. The J gene is TRBJ1-2, the V gene TRBV29-1, with D uncertain. The CDR3 has 11 residues. V lost 3 bases, J lost 8 bases, and 10 bases lay in between. CDR1 and CDR2 from the germline V gene are SQVTM and ANQGSEA. CDR3 bases: TGCAGCGTTGATACCGTTGTGGGCTACACCTTC. This translates into CSVDTVVGYTF.

This rearrangement joins TRBV12-5 to TRBJ2-1; TRBD2 matches 16 bases. The germline V gene has CDR1 LGHNT and CDR2 FRNRAP. The CDR3 contains 18 residues. J lost 3 bases, V lost 6 bases, and 8 bases had no gene match. The CDR3 reads CASGTGTSGGAFYNEQFF. The CDR3 DNA reads as TGTGCTAGTGGGACCGGGACTAGCGGGGGGGCCTTCTACAATGAGCAGTTCTTC.

This chain connects TRBV6-5 to TRBJ1-1, with D possibly being TRBD1 (6 bases). Trimming removed 6 bases from V and 1 base from J, with 9 bases in between. Looked up from germline, CDR1 is MNHEY and CDR2 is SVGAGI. This CDR3 has 13 residues. CDR3 loop: CASRMTGNTEAFF. The CDR3 nucleotides read TGTGCCAGCAGGATGACAGGGAACACTGAAGCTTTCTTT.

The chain has TRBV2 and TRBJ2-7, with D possibly matching TRBD1 (5 bases). The CDR3 is 12 residues long. V was cut by 7 bases and J by 5 bases, with 12 bases left in between. From germline, CDR1 is SNHLY and CDR2 FYNNEI. The DNA for the CDR3 is TGTGCCAGCATAAGGGGTTTCGACGAGCAGTACTTC. Translated, it gives CASIRGFDEQYF.

This clonotype was seen more than once but under ten times. V usage is TRBV11-2 and J usage is TRBJ2-3, with TRBD2 matching 11 bases. Germline-derived CDR1 and CDR2 are SGHAT and FQNNGV. The CDR3 runs to 17 residues. Trimming took 2 bases from V and 6 from J; bases not matched to a gene: 10. This CDR3 reads CASSLSLAGGLEDTQYF. In DNA form, the CDR3 reads TGTGCCAGCAGCTTAAGCCTAGCGGGGGGCCTAGAGGATACGCAGTATTTT.

The J gene is TRBJ2-7, the V gene TRBV9; perhaps D is TRBD1 or TRBD2 (6 bases each). The V end lost 4 bases, the J end lost 4 bases, and 18 bases lay between the germline ends. The CDR3 has 15 amino acids. Per the germline V gene, CDR1 is SGDLS and CDR2 is YYNGEE. The CDR3 nucleotides are TGTGCCAGCAGCCTCAGGTGGGGGGCTCGGTACGAGCAGTACTTC. It yields the protein CASSLRWGARYEQYF.

V gene TRBV20-1 combines with J gene TRBJ1-5; TRBD1 matches at 10 bases. With V trimmed by 3 bases and J by 0 bases, 5 bases remained unmatched. The CDR3 length is 16 residues. The V gene's germline CDR1 is DFQATT and CDR2 SNEGSKA (reference sequence). CDR3 sequence reads: CSARRQGAGSNQPQHF. The CDR3 DNA is TGCAGTGCTAGGCGACAGGGGGCGGGTAGCAATCAGCCCCAGCATTTT.

The J gene is TRBJ2-1, the V gene TRBV29-1; weak D call: TRBD1 (5 bases). In germline, CDR1 is SQVTM, CDR2 ANQGSEA. V was shortened by 7 bases and J by 3 bases, with 7 bases between the two germline ends. The CDR3 consists of 11 residues. The DNA for the CDR3 is TGCAGCGGTGACAGCTACAATGAGCAGTTCTTC. It specifies CSGDSYNEQFF.

The chain uses TRBV5-1 and TRBJ2-7; 10 bases align to TRBD2. The V segment lost 0 bases and the J segment 6 bases; nucleotides outside the gene matches: 3. CDR1 SGHRS and CDR2 YFSETQ come from the germline V gene. This CDR3 comprises 14 residues. CDR3 nucleotides: TGCGCCAGCAGCTTGGACCTAGCGGGAGCCGAGCAGTACTTC. It specifies CASSLDLAGAEQYF. The full variable domain, rest sourced from reference TRBV5-1 and TRBJ2-7, is KAGVTQTPRYLIKTRGQQVTLSCSPISGHRSVSWYQQTPGQGLQFLFEYFSETQRNKGNFPGRFSGRQFSNSRSEMNVSTLELGDSALYLCASSLDLAGAEQYFGPGTRLTVT.

The rearrangement links TRBV28 to TRBJ1-2; 8 nucleotides agree with TRBD1. V was clipped by 2 bases and J by 8 bases; unmatched bases: 7. Germline CDR1 reads MDHEN; CDR2 reads SYDVKM. CDR3 length: 14 amino acids. In DNA form, the CDR3 reads TGTGCCAGCAGTTTAGTCCAGGGGGCGCTAGGCTACACCTTC. It yields the protein CASSLVQGALGYTF.

The CDR3 sequence: CASSQWGGGTEAFF. The CDR3 DNA follows: TGTGCCAGCAGCCAGTGGGGGGGGGGCACTGAAGCTTTCTTT. This chain joins TRBV4-2 and TRBJ1-1, with a weak D call TRBD1 (5 bases). The germline CDR1 and CDR2 sequences are LGHNA and YNFKEQ. The CDR3 covers 14 residues. The ends were cut back, 3 bases at V and 4 bases at J, with 12 bases in the middle.

This clonotype was observed once. This chain links TRBV4-1 with TRBJ2-5; the D gene is possibly TRBD1 (5 bases). The germline V gene has CDR1 MGHRA and CDR2 YSYEKL. The CDR3 contains 15 residues. The ends were cut back, 0 bases at V and 1 base at J, with 9 bases in the middle. CDR3 bases: TGCGCCAGCAGCCAAGATTCAGGGCCCCAAGAGACCCAGTACTTC. It yields the protein CASSQDSGPQETQYF.

The chain carries TRBV29-1 and TRBJ1-6, with D possibly being TRBD1 (5 bases). V lost 5 bases to trimming and J lost 8 bases, with 10 bases between them. The CDR3 covers 12 residues. Germline CDR1 and CDR2: SQVTM and ANQGSEA. CDR3 loop: CSVRDLDSPLHF. As DNA, the CDR3 is TGCAGCGTTCGGGACTTAGATTCACCCCTCCACTTT.

This chain uses TRBV19 with TRBJ1-5; no clear D gene. The CDR3 length is 15 residues. V dropped 3 bases and J dropped 0 bases, with 9 bases sitting between them. The germline V gene encodes CDR1 LNHDA and CDR2 SQIVND (reference sequence). The CDR3 loop is CASSMRVYSNQPQHF. The CDR3 nucleotides are TGTGCCAGTAGTATGAGGGTATATAGCAATCAGCCCCAGCATTTT. The full variable domain, its missing parts supplied by reference TRBV19 and TRBJ1-5, is DGGITQSPKYLFRKEGQNVTLSCEQNLNHDAMYWYRQDPGQGLRLIYYSQIVNDFQKGDIAEGYSVSREKKESFPLTVTSAQKNPTAFYLCASSMRVYSNQPQHFGDGTRLSIL.

This clonotype was seen only a few times. The chain carries TRBV4-1 and TRBJ2-1, with TRBD2 matching 7 bases. Germline lookup yields CDR1 MGHRA and CDR2 YSYEKL. J was trimmed by 4 bases and V by 0 bases; bases with no gene match: 3. The CDR3 runs to 15 residues. DNA of the CDR3: TGCGCCAGCAGCCAAGAGGGGGGGGGATACAATGAGCAGTTCTTC. The encoded protein is CASSQEGGGYNEQFF.

The rearrangement joins TRBV6-5 to TRBJ2-3; D remains ambiguous. V was shortened by 7 bases and J by 5 bases, with 7 bases between the two germline ends. Germline CDR1 reads MNHEY; CDR2 reads SVGAGI. This CDR3 is built from 11 residues. The CDR3 here is CASMALDTQYF. The DNA for the CDR3 is TGTGCCAGCATGGCGTTAGATACGCAGTATTTT.

This clonotype has only one observation. The chain combines TRBV4-1 with TRBJ1-6; weak D call: TRBD1 (5 bases). With 5 bases removed from V and 1 base from J, the gap between germline ends came to 9 bases. Per germline, CDR1 MGHRA and CDR2 YSYEKL. The CDR3 consists of 15 residues. Here the CDR3 reads CASSTRQSYNSPLHF. Written as DNA, the CDR3 is TGCGCCAGCAGCACTCGACAGTCCTATAATTCACCCCTCCACTTT.

The rearrangement uses TRBV7-2 and TRBJ2-7, with TRBD1 identical over 7 bases. The V gene's germline CDR1 is SGHTA and CDR2 FQGNSA. The CDR3 covers 16 residues. The J segment lost 3 bases and the V segment lost 0 bases, leaving 8 bases of the junction unmatched. The CDR3 spells CASSLAESAGGYEQYF. In DNA, the CDR3 is TGTGCCAGCAGCTTAGCGGAGTCGGCAGGGGGCTACGAGCAGTACTTC.

Ten or more counts support this clonotype. The chain couples TRBV20-1 to TRBJ2-3; weak D call: TRBD2 (6 bases). Germline CDR1 DFQATT, CDR2 SNEGSKA (reference sequence). The CDR3 is 12 residues long. Trimming removed 6 bases at V and 4 bases at J, with 11 bases between. The CDR3 loop reads CSAVRGADTQYF. The DNA for the CDR3 is TGCAGTGCCGTGCGGGGCGCAGATACGCAGTATTTT.

This CDR3 is CSVEGTGGSDTQYF. The CDR3 nucleotides are TGCAGCGTTGAAGGGACAGGGGGGTCAGATACGCAGTATTTT. The chain employs TRBV29-1 and TRBJ2-3, with 10 bases matching TRBD1. V gave up 1 base and J gave up 4 bases; unmatched junction bases: 2. Per the germline V gene, CDR1 is SQVTM and CDR2 is ANQGSEA. The CDR3 sequence is 14 residues long.

V and J are TRBV7-2 and TRBJ2-3, with 11 bases identical to TRBD2. CDR3 length equals 15 residues. The ends lost 4 bases at V and 5 bases at J; junction bases unmatched: 5. Germline CDR1 reads SGHTA; CDR2 reads FQGNSA. Written as DNA, the CDR3 is TGTGCCAGCAGCTCTAGCGGGAGGCAGGGAGATACGCAGTATTTT. Its translation: CASSSSGRQGDTQYF.